The sequence of this T cell receptor beta chain was determined in a study of T cell clonality in common variable immunodeficiency (dated by TCRdb to between 2014 and 2017). What the work shows at the level of the full study, not this receptor alone: CVID TCRbeta sequences were reported to have fewer deletions and N-nucleotide insertions and to lack highly modified clones with 13 or more V deletions. According to the authors, figuring out what caused the increased clonality in CVID would require sequencing the repertoires of T cell subpopulations. Healthy controls shared more TCRbeta clones with each other than CVID subjects shared among themselves (p < 0.0001). TCRbeta clonality was higher in CVID subjects than in healthy controls (t-test p = 0.018), and the increase was most characteristic of about a third of subjects. Patient heterogeneity within the CVID cohort put limits on correlating repertoire features with clinical complications. Even though DNA input was the same, control samples had an average of around 75,000 unique sequences each, compared with roughly 32,000 in CVID samples.

Most CVID patients and most healthy controls were of Caucasian heritage. From each donor, 5 to 8 ml of heparinized peripheral whole blood was collected. Genomic DNA from adults with common variable immune deficiency (CVID) and from healthy adult controls was used to sequence TCRbeta CDR3 repertoires. There were approximately 22 healthy adult volunteers in the control group (approximately 12 female and 10 or so male), ranging in age from roughly 23 to 70 years, with a mean age of approximately 34. Diluted blood was density-centrifuged over Hypaque 1077 or Ficoll-Paque to isolate peripheral blood mononuclear cells. Genomic DNA was obtained from unsorted mononuclear cells using either Qiagen column purification or a centrifugation-based method. This clone came up many times. Its antigen specificity is not known. The CDR3 end lies 3 residues beyond the end of the read and is filled in from the germline J gene.

The germline V gene (reference sequence) yields DFQATT for CDR1 and SNEGSKA for CDR2. V was cut back by 1 base and J by 7 bases, leaving a gap of 14 bases between them. From cysteine to phenylalanine, the CDR3 is 14 amino acids long. The CDR3 was read in part: 33 bases, with the frame set at base 1. For sequencing input, CVID and control samples contributed equivalent amounts of genomic DNA. For every sample, a 60 bp segment covering the rearranged TCRbeta CDR3 region was amplified and then sequenced. The immunoSEQ assay, a bias-corrected multiplex PCR with high-throughput sequencing, was employed for TCRbeta amplification. The published analysis was carried out like this. Each unique nucleotide sequence was treated as a clone and annotated with V, D and J genes, copy number and frequency. Sequences were labeled productive if in frame, and non-productive if out of frame or containing stop codons. As previously described, Shannon's entropy was used to calculate clonality. Mean CDR3 Kyte-Doolittle hydropathy was derived from the predicted amino acid sequences of productive clones. Scaled V gene usage was hierarchically clustered using Manhattan distance and complete linkage with the R hclust function. Sharing of clones by CDR3 amino acid sequence was evaluated through resampling of 12 repertoires per group over 100 rounds. The repertoires were searched for around 65 published EBV-specific and 200 to 300 published CMV-specific TCRbeta sequences. Analysis left out two CVID samples that produced under 10,000 sequences, so a few dozen CVID repertoires remained. TCRdb re-hosts the immuneACCESS table, in-frame sequences only. Its copies lack some clones; in the studies checked, an unresolved V gene accounts for under half of them, and the cause for the rest is not known. V and J calls and clone size come straight from that table; D and trimming were deduced from the DNA. In this sample the table shows 35,000 to 50,000 clones, and no singletons are among them. Approximately 0.68% of the sample goes to the ten largest clones.

Recombination connected TRBV20-1 to TRBJ1-5; TRBD1 could be the D gene, as 5 bases match. The sample was peripheral blood mononuclear cells. The sequence came from a person aged 18-70 years in good health. The CDR3 loop reads CSARGTQLGQPQHF. CDR3 bases read: TGCAGTGCTAGAGGGACACAGCTGGGACAGCCC.